The subject of this entry is one TCR beta chain. It lacks a known antigen. There are no base qualities to consult, and no much larger clone falls within one base. V is shortened by 1 base, J by 7 bases, and the region joining them spans 11 bases. Including the terminal cysteine and phenylalanine, the CDR3 comprises 14 residues. The CDR3 DNA has 42 bases and is translated from base 1. The germline V gene gives CDR1 as SGHTA and CDR2 as FQGNSA. This specimen belongs to a study of CD8+ T cells in alopecia areata (dated by TCRdb to 2017 to 2018). Background on the whole study: The treated patients, all with moderate-to-severe alopecia areata, were enrolled in an open-label pilot trial of oral tofacitinib given at 5 to 10 mg twice daily. Tofacitinib was given for 6 to 18 months, followed by 6 months of follow-up off drug to assess delayed response and recurrence. To study T cell clonal expansion in alopecia areata, the researchers applied high-throughput TCRbeta sequencing to both the C3H/HeJ mouse model and human patients. Scalp tissue and sorted CD4+ and CD8+ peripheral blood T cells from patchy and totalis/universalis alopecia areata patients and from healthy controls were covered by human TCRbeta sequencing. Biopsies were taken from tofacitinib-treated patients at baseline and at 4 and 24 weeks of treatment, and a later scalp biopsy was taken in several of the tofacitinib-treated patients. Scalp clonality was compared across normal scalp (n=4), patchy alopecia areata scalp (n=8), and alopecia totalis/universalis scalp (n=8). RNA came from the PAXgene miRNA kit for fixed scalp, the miRNeasy kit for PBMCs, and the RNeasy kit for mouse skin. TCRbeta CDR3 regions were amplified by immunoSEQ multiplex PCR with 35 Vbeta forward and 13 Jbeta reverse primers.

This specimen's time point label, per the study, means: baseline before oral tofacitinib. Lesional scalp punch biopsies and peripheral blood were collected from alopecia areata patients. PBMCs were isolated by density centrifugation and stained for CD3, CD4 and CD8, and CD4+ and CD8+ T cells were sorted on a FACSAria. Receptor libraries were prepared by the immunoSEQ multiplex PCR assay. To provide template for TCR sequencing, every sample had RNA extracted and reverse transcribed into cDNA. First-strand cDNA was synthesized with SuperScript III using a 2:1 mix of oligo-dT and random hexamers. A synthetic immune receptor repertoire was used to assess amplification bias, and residual bias was removed computationally. Per the original workflow: Raw reads were preprocessed to remove errors, and CDR3 was defined by IMGT conventions from the conserved cysteine to phenylalanine. Clonality was computed as 1 minus the Shannon entropy, with the entropy normalized by log2 of the number of productive unique TCRs. Whether scalp clones were CD4 or CD8 was inferred by matching scalp TCRbeta sequences against CD4 and CD8 repertoires sorted from blood. TCRdb retrieved this table from immuneACCESS and kept in-frame rearrangements only. Not all clones are present; in checked studies, unresolved V genes account for under half, and no reason is known for the remainder. The V and J calls and clone size are taken from that table; D and trimming were inferred from the DNA. The sample records about 130,000 clones, about 57% of which are singletons. Of the sample, less than 5.5% is held by the ten largest clones.

What the study reported, not specific to this receptor: Compared with normal scalp, lesional scalp had higher clonality and more expanded CD8+ clones, particularly in alopecia totalis/universalis, a pattern that suggests antigenic drive. Resident alphabeta T cells in normal human skin are also sequenced, complicating scalp TCR repertoire analysis, unlike mouse skin dominated by gammadelta T cells. Compared with mice, TCR sequences shared between patients were less clear, possibly partly because of HLA diversity across the patient population.

Sequenced material: CD4+ T cells sorted from blood, taken at week 0. Recombination joined TRBV7-2 with TRBJ2-1, with the D segment identity uncertain. This receptor was identified in a human donor with alopecia areata. The nucleotides read TGTGCCAGCAGCTTAGATTTTAGTGAGAATGAGCAGTTCTTC. Its protein reads: CASSLDFSENEQFF.